This TCR beta chain derives from a study of blood T cell repertoires in COVID-19. Study as a whole: COVID-19 samples collected from the United States, Italy and Spain covered acute and convalescent phases. In each case, the material was cDNA or gDNA derived from T cells, B-cell-depleted T cells, or PBMCs.

In the source study's methods: Estimated nucleated cell counts came from reference gene primer amplification. Some clones are missing from TCRdb's copy, which holds only in-frame ones; the method was immunoSEQ multiplex PCR. The V and J calls and clone size are taken from that table; D and trimming were inferred from the DNA. The sample contains about 71,000 clones, about nine tenths of which appear only once. This CDR3 has 15 amino acids. V was pared by 3 bases and J by 6 bases, with 9 bases of the junction left unmatched. Germline V lookup: CDR1 MDHEN, CDR2 SYDVKM. The sequenced material came from peripheral blood. The chain uses TRBV28 and TRBJ1-2, with TRBD1 identical over 8 bases. The source of this sequence is a man aged 25 to 45 with acute or convalescent COVID-19. The CDR3 sequence is CASSLIPGGVDGYTF. CDR3 nucleotides: TGTGCCAGCAGTTTGATCCCAGGGGGCGTAGATGGCTACACCTTC.